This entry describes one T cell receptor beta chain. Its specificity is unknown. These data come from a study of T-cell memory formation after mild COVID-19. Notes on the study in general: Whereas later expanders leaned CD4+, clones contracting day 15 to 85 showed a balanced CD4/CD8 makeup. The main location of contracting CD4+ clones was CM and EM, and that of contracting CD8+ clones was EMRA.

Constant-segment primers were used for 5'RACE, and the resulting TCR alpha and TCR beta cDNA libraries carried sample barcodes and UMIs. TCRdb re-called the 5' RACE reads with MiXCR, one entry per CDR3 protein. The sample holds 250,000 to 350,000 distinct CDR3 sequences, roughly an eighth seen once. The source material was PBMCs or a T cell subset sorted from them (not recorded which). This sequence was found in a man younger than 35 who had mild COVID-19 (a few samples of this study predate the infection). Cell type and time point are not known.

CDR3 bases: TGCGCCAGCAGCTCCAGAGGAGGGCCTTATAATTCACCCCTCCACTTT. It yields the protein CASSSRGGPYNSPLHF. This chain connects TRBV5-1 to TRBJ1-6; D gene ambiguous. The CDR3 runs to 16 residues. V lost 3 bases to trimming and J lost 4 bases, with 14 bases between them. Looked up from germline, CDR1 is SGHRS and CDR2 is YFSETQ.